This T cell receptor beta chain was obtained from a study of blood T cell repertoires in COVID-19. Across the study: Specimens from acute and convalescent COVID-19 originated in the United States, Italy and Spain.

Recruits, aged 18 to 89 years, lived in 20 to 30 US areas. Method: immunoSEQ multiplex PCR; TCRdb's copy keeps in-frame clones and lacks some. This sample has 200,000 to 300,000 clones; roughly 88% occur once, and the top ten carry about 2.3%. Looked up from germline, CDR1 is LNHDA and CDR2 is SQIVND (reference sequence). V lost 3 bases and J lost 4, with 15 bases in between. CDR3 length: 16 amino acids. The rearrangement links TRBV19 to TRBJ1-4; D is unresolved. The specimen was PBMCs or T cells enriched from blood (not recorded which). The receptor comes from a middle-aged woman with acute COVID-19. In DNA form, the CDR3 reads TGTGCCAGTAGTATCCTGAGGCAGAGAGGTAATGAAAAACTGTTTTTT. Translating it yields CASSILRQRGNEKLFF.